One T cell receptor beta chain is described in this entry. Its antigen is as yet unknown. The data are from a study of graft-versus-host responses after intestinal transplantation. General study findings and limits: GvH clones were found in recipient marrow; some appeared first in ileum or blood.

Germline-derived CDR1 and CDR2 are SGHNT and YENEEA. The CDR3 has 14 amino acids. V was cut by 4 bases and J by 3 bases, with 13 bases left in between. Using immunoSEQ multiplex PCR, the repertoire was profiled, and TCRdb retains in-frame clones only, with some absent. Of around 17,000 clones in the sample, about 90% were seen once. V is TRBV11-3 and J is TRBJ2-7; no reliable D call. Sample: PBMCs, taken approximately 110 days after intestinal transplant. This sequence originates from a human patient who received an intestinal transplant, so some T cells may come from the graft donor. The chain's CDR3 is CASSSIGAYYEQYF. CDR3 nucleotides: TGTGCCAGCAGCTCCATCGGCGCCTACTACGAGCAGTACTTC.